The 15 T cell receptor beta chains presented below share a single source sample, sequenced in a study of cytotoxic CD8 clonotypes in ibrutinib-treated CLL. This table comes from immunoSEQ multiplex PCR, and its TCRdb copy is limited to in-frame clones, with some not included. The sample carries around 330,000 clones, 60% to 80% recorded once. The sample here was PBMCs, taken after 36 months of ibrutinib treatment. These receptors were collected from a human donor with chronic lymphocytic leukemia.

The rearrangement uses TRBV6-6 and TRBJ2-3, with D maybe TRBD2 (7 bases). Per germline, CDR1 MNHNY and CDR2 SVGAGI (reference sequence). The CDR3 length is 14 residues. Between the trimmed V and J ends, which lost 6 bases and 4 bases, there was a span of 14 bases. The CDR3 protein is CASSGWGGPDTQYF. The CDR3 nucleotides are TGTGCCAGCAGCGGATGGGGGGGCCCAGATACGCAGTATTTT.

The chain links TRBV18 to TRBJ1-2; the match to TRBD1 covers 8 bases. Germline loops: CDR1 KGHSH, CDR2 LQKENI. V was clipped by 6 bases and J by 4 bases; unmatched bases: 7. The CDR3 consists of 14 residues. DNA of the CDR3: TGTGCCAGCTCGCCCACAGGGGGGATCTATGGCTACACCTTC. It codes for CASSPTGGIYGYTF.

The V and J genes are TRBV25-1 and TRBJ2-2; 8 bases map to TRBD1. The trim removed 6 bases at V and 1 base at J, leaving 7 bases unmatched. The V gene's germline CDR1 is MGHDK and CDR2 SYGVNS. This CDR3 has 16 residues. CDR3 region: CASRKIGTGNTGELFF. Written as DNA, the CDR3 is TGTGCCAGCAGGAAAATCGGGACAGGGAACACCGGGGAGCTGTTTTTT.

The rearrangement links TRBV28 to TRBJ2-7; 7 positions agree with TRBD1. The V segment lost 5 bases and the J segment 2 bases; nucleotides outside the gene matches: 15. Germline CDR1 is MDHEN and CDR2 is SYDVKM. The CDR3 has 17 amino acids. CDR3 in amino acids: CASSMPLLDRVTYEQYF. The CDR3, as DNA: TGTGCCAGCAGTATGCCCCTCTTAGACAGGGTTACCTACGAGCAGTACTTC.

The rearrangement joins TRBV7-2 to TRBJ2-5; D may correspond to TRBD1 or TRBD2 (6 bases each). V lost 6 bases to trimming and J lost 5 bases, with 16 bases between them. The CDR3 covers 14 residues. Germline CDR1 and CDR2: SGHTA and FQGNSA. In DNA, the CDR3 is TGTGCCAGCAGTTCCGGGGGCGCCCGGGAGACCCAGTACTTC. It specifies CASSSGGARETQYF.

In nucleotides, the CDR3 is TGTGCCAGCAGTACCTATCGCCCCGGGGGCGGGAGTACCTATGAGCAGTTCTTC. Translation: CASSTYRPGGGSTYEQFF. The chain employs TRBV25-1 and TRBJ2-1, with D perhaps TRBD2 (7 bases). CDR3 length: 18 residues. Germline CDR1 reads MGHDK; CDR2 reads SYGVNS. V lost 5 bases and J lost 8, with 28 bases in between.

This clone was observed once. This chain links TRBV4-1 with TRBJ2-7, with D perhaps assigned TRBD1 or TRBD2 (5 bases each). The CDR3 covers 16 residues. The V and J ends lost 3 bases and 0 bases respectively, with 15 bases between them. Germline loops: CDR1 MGHRA, CDR2 YSYEKL. The CDR3 DNA reads as TGCGCCAGCAGCCACCCGGGACCTACGAGCTCCTACGAGCAGTACTTC. Protein: CASSHPGPTSSYEQYF.

This chain links TRBV11-1 with TRBJ2-3, with D possibly being TRBD1 (6 bases). The V end lost 7 bases, the J end lost 0 bases, and 14 bases lay between the germline ends. The CDR3 extends over 15 amino acids. Germline lookup yields CDR1 SGHAT and CDR2 FQDESV (reference sequence). This CDR3 is CASTLRGKSTDTQYF. The DNA of the CDR3 is TGTGCCAGCACCTTGAGGGGGAAGAGCACAGATACGCAGTATTTT.

The V call is TRBV29-1, the J call TRBJ2-7; TRBD1 matches at 9 bases. This CDR3 region has 14 residues. Germline V gives CDR1 SQVTM, CDR2 ANQGSEA. The junction had 6 bases not matched to a gene; V was cut back by 3 bases and J by 3 bases. The CDR3 here is CSVDVQGARYEQYF. Written as DNA, the CDR3 is TGCAGCGTTGATGTACAGGGGGCGCGCTACGAGCAGTACTTC.

This clone has only a few counts. V is TRBV19 and J is TRBJ2-3; 7 positions agree with TRBD1. Losses at the gene ends were 5 bases for V and 0 bases for J; bases not matched to a gene: 2. This CDR3 has 14 residues. From germline, CDR1 is LNHDA and CDR2 SQIVND (reference sequence). The CDR3 loop is CASSRTGSTDTQYF. The CDR3 DNA reads as TGTGCCAGTAGTCGGACAGGCAGCACAGATACGCAGTATTTT.

V is TRBV15 and J is TRBJ2-7, with 7 bases matching TRBD1. This CDR3 is built from 15 residues. Germline assignment: CDR1 LNHNV and CDR2 YYDKDF (reference sequence). Trimming removed 0 bases from V and 3 bases from J; junction bases left unmatched: 5. The CDR3 sequence: CATSREDREVYEQYF. The CDR3 DNA reads TGTGCCACCAGCAGAGAAGACAGGGAAGTCTACGAGCAGTACTTC.

This clone has a handful of counts. V and J are TRBV9 and TRBJ1-2, with D unclear. Trimming stripped 4 bases from V and 5 bases from J, with 15 bases between. The CDR3 consists of 14 residues. The V gene's germline CDR1 is SGDLS and CDR2 YYNGEE. The DNA of the CDR3 is TGTGCCAGCAGCTTAGGGTTATCTATGTATGGCTACACCTTC. It specifies CASSLGLSMYGYTF.

The chain joins TRBV6-5 to TRBJ2-7, with D perhaps assigned TRBD1 or TRBD2 (6 bases each). Germline V gene lookup returns CDR1 MNHEY and CDR2 SVGAGI. The CDR3 has 16 residues. V lost 0 bases to trimming and J lost 3 bases, with 15 bases between them. CDR3 in DNA: TGTGCCAGCAGTTACTCTGCGGGACACCGATTCTACGAGCAGTACTTC. It translates to CASSYSAGHRFYEQYF.

The CDR3 spells CASSAEGAVEDTQYF. The CDR3 bases are TGTGCCAGCAGCGCCGAGGGGGCGGTGGAAGATACGCAGTATTTT. This chain links TRBV9 with TRBJ2-3, with 7 positions matching TRBD1. This CDR3 has 15 amino acids. Germline CDR1 and CDR2: SGDLS and YYNGEE. With 3 bases clipped from V and 5 bases from J, the junction kept 9 bases outside the gene matches.

The chain combines TRBV28 with TRBJ2-3, with D possibly matching TRBD1 (7 bases). CDR1 is MDHEN and CDR2 is SYDVKM in the germline V gene. The CDR3 runs 12 residues. Deletions cut 7 bases from V and 8 bases from J, with 13 bases between. CDR3 nucleotides: TGTGCCAGCACCCTTCAGGGGGGTACGCAGTATTTT. It yields the protein CASTLQGGTQYF.